The 12 T cell receptor beta chains in this list originate from one sample, sequenced in a study of blood T cell repertoires in COVID-19 (dated by TCRdb to between 2020 and 2021). The protocol used for the library was the immunoSEQ multiplex PCR assay. As stored in TCRdb, this immuneACCESS dataset retains in-frame rearrangements with V and J assigned. A fraction of the clones does not appear; measured against another copy, unresolved V genes explain less than half of the discrepancy, and the remainder lacks a known reason. The sample table lists approximately 24,000 clones, roughly 87% of them with a count of one. The top ten clonotypes cover roughly 21% of the sample. Sequencing was done on a sample of peripheral blood. The receptors were sampled from a human donor in a cohort sampled during active COVID-19.

The chain combines TRBV20-1 with TRBJ1-2; 8 nucleotides agree with TRBD1. Looked up from germline, CDR1 is DFQATT and CDR2 is SNEGSKA (reference sequence). CDR3 length: 11 amino acids. The V gene end was trimmed by 6 bases and the J gene end by 4 bases; junction bases not matched to a gene: 1. The CDR3 sequence: CSATGGYGYTF. The DNA of the CDR3 is TGCAGTGCAACAGGGGGCTATGGCTACACCTTC.

This sequence joins TRBV27 and TRBJ2-1; TRBD2 matches at 7 bases. Germline V lookup: CDR1 MNHEY, CDR2 SMNVEV (reference sequence). The V and J ends lost 0 bases and 0 bases, in that order; junction bases with no gene match: 5. The CDR3 is 17 amino acids. The CDR3 DNA sequence: TGTGCCAGCAGTTTATCTTTACTAGCGAGCTCCTACAATGAGCAGTTCTTC. It specifies CASSLSLLASSYNEQFF.

This chain connects TRBV6-5 to TRBJ2-7; D is perhaps TRBD1 (5 bases). V was shortened by 10 bases and J by 3 bases, with 10 bases between the two germline ends. CDR3 length: 11 amino acids. The germline V gene encodes CDR1 MNHEY and CDR2 SVGAGI. In nucleotides, the CDR3 is TGTGCCACATCGGACAACTACGAGCAGTACTTC. It yields the protein CATSDNYEQYF.

The V gene is TRBV7-6, the J gene TRBJ2-7; TRBD1 aligns across 10 bases. From germline, CDR1 is SGHVS and CDR2 FNYEAQ. V was pared by 5 bases and J by 6 bases, with 10 bases of the junction left unmatched. CDR3 length: 15 residues. CDR3 loop: CASSRLGQGSGEQYF. The DNA for the CDR3 is TGTGCCAGCAGCAGACTGGGACAGGGGTCGGGCGAGCAGTACTTC. The full variable domain, completed using reference TRBV7-6 and TRBJ2-7, is GAGVSQSPRYKVTKRGQDVALRCDPISGHVSLYWYRQALGQGPEFLTYFNYEAQQDKSGLPNDRFSAERPEGSISTLTIQRTEQRDSAMYRCASSRLGQGSGEQYFGPGTRLTVT.

CDR3 in DNA: TGTGCCAGCAGCCAAGGGGCCAACACTGAAGCTTTCTTT. Protein product: CASSQGANTEAFF. The chain joins TRBV3-1 (or the pseudogene TRBV3-2) to TRBJ1-1; D not certain. Germline V CDR1 and CDR2: LGHDT, YNNKEL (reference sequence). The ends were cut back, 1 base at V and 2 bases at J, with 5 bases in the middle. CDR3 length: 13 amino acids.

The chain is built from TRBV19 and TRBJ2-5; 11 bases fit TRBD2. This CDR3 has 16 residues. Germline-derived CDR1 and CDR2 are LNHDA and SQIVND (reference sequence). The J segment lost 4 bases and the V segment lost 5 bases, leaving 9 bases of the junction unmatched. The CDR3 bases are TGTGCCAGTAGTGTTAGACTAGCGGGATATGGAGAGACCCAGTACTTC. Amino acid sequence: CASSVRLAGYGETQYF.

The chain has TRBV11-2 and TRBJ2-3; 9 nucleotides match TRBD2. The germline gives CDR1 SGHAT, CDR2 FQNNGV. This CDR3 has 16 amino acids. Trimming at V came to 3 bases and at J to 0 bases, leaving 4 bases not matched to a gene. This CDR3 is CASSFSGGASTDTQYF. The CDR3 nucleotides read TGTGCCAGCAGCTTTAGCGGGGGAGCTAGCACAGATACGCAGTATTTT.

The CDR3, as DNA: TGTGCCAGCAGGCAGGGGTACGATGGCTACACCTTC. This codes for CASRQGYDGYTF. The chain carries TRBV2 and TRBJ1-2; possible D gene TRBD1, 6 bases. Trimming stripped 6 bases from V and 6 bases from J, with 11 bases between. Looked up from germline, CDR1 is SNHLY and CDR2 is FYNNEI. The CDR3 runs to 12 residues. Looking up the rest from reference TRBV2 and TRBJ1-2 gives the full variable domain: EPEVTQTPSHQVTQMGQEVILRCVPISNHLYFYWYRQILGQKVEFLVSFYNNEISEKSEIFDDQFSVERPDGSNFTLKIRSTKLEDSAMYFCASRQGYDGYTFGSGTRLTVV.

V and J are TRBV15 and TRBJ2-1, with a weak D call TRBD2 (5 bases). Germline CDR1 and CDR2: LNHNV and YYDKDF (reference sequence). This CDR3 comprises 15 residues. V was pared by 3 bases and J by 0 bases, with 9 bases between. CDR3 bases: TGTGCCACCAGCAGGGAGGAAAGCTCCTACAATGAGCAGTTCTTC. Translating gives CATSREESSYNEQFF.

The CDR3: CASSPGGPAQETQYF. CDR3 in DNA: TGTGCCAGCAGCCCGGGGGGGCCCGCCCAAGAGACCCAGTACTTC. The chain couples TRBV7-2 to TRBJ2-5; 8 positions agree with TRBD2. CDR1 and CDR2 (germline): SGHTA, FQGNSA. The CDR3 covers 15 residues. After removal of 5 bases from V and 1 base from J, the junction contained 6 bases not matched to a gene.

Only one count was recorded for this clone. The rearrangement links TRBV19 to TRBJ1-4; no clear D. CDR1 LNHDA and CDR2 SQIVND come from the germline V gene (reference sequence). V lost 0 bases and J 4 bases, leaving 6 bases between the germline ends. CDR3 length: 14 amino acids. Here the CDR3 reads CASSIEQFNEKLFF. The CDR3 coding sequence is TGTGCCAGTAGTATAGAACAGTTTAATGAAAAACTGTTTTTT.

The chain couples TRBV7-2 to TRBJ2-7; no firm D call. The CDR3 spans 12 residues. V lost 8 bases, J lost 0 bases, and 8 bases lay in between. Germline CDR1 and CDR2: SGHTA and FQGNSA. The chain's CDR3 is CASSQSSYEQYF. The DNA for the CDR3 is TGTGCCAGCTCACAGAGCTCCTACGAGCAGTACTTC. Drawing the rest from reference TRBV7-2 and TRBJ2-7, the complete variable domain is GAGVSQSPSNKVTEKGKDVELRCDPISGHTALYWYRQSLGQGLEFLIYFQGNSAPDKSGLPSDRFSAERTGGSVSTLTIQRTQQEDSAVYLCASSQSSYEQYFGPGTRLTVT.